This paragraph reports one TCR beta chain. These data come from a study of CD8 T cells in Susac syndrome. Reverse transcription of roughly 0.45 to 1 ug RNA used random hexamers. TCRdb processed the immunoSEQ multiplex PCR reads anew with MiXCR; each CDR3 protein has one entry. The sample gives some 450,000 distinct CDR3 sequences, approximately 85% of which show up once; approximately 0.12% is in the top ten. The specimen was CD8+ T cells from PBMCs. The receptor was derived from a human donor with multiple sclerosis.

The CDR3 loop reads CSVQVGKTYEQYF. The CDR3 region has the DNA TGCAGCGTGCAGGTTGGGAAGACCTACGAGCAGTACTTC. The V gene is TRBV29-1, the J gene TRBJ2-7; D call uncertain. From germline, CDR1 is SQVTM and CDR2 ANQGSEA. V was trimmed by 6 bases and J by 2 bases, leaving 14 bases between them. This CDR3 has 13 amino acids.